This T cell receptor (beta chain) came from a study of patients and donors after allogeneic stem cell transplantation. MiXCR was run by TCRdb on the RT-PCR reads, yielding one entry per CDR3 protein. The sample contains about 230,000 distinct CDR3 sequences, 13% to 15% of which appear only once. The sample taken for sequencing was blood, either unsorted or a sorted T cell fraction (not recorded which). This clonotype was sampled from a human donor who was either an allogeneic HSCT recipient or a stem cell or donor lymphocyte infusion donor (not recorded which). It is not recorded whose cells these are; they may come from a transplant donor.

CDR3 region: CASMGTDASEQYF. For the CDR3, the DNA is TGTGCCAGCATGGGGACAGACGCCAGCGAGCAGTACTTC. The V gene is TRBV6-2 or TRBV6-3, the J gene TRBJ2-7; 7 nucleotides align to TRBD1. Germline V gene data show CDR1 as MNHEY and CDR2 as SVGEGT. The CDR3 spans 13 residues. Trimming took 7 bases from V and 6 from J; bases not matched to a gene: 9.